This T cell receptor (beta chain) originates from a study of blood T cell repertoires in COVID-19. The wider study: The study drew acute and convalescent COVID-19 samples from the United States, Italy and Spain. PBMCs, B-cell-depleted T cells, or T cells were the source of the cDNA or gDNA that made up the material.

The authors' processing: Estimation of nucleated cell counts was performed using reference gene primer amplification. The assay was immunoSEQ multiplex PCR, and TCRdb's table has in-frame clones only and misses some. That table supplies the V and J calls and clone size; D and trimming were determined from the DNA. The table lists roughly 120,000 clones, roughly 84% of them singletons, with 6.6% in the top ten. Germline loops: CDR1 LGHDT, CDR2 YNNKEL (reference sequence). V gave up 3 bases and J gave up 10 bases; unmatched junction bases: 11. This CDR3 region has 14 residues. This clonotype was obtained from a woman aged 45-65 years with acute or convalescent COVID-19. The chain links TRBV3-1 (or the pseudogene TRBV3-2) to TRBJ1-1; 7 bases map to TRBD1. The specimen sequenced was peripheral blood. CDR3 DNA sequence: TGTGCCAGCAGCCACCTGGACAGGCCTGTGTCAGCTTTCTTT. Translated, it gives CASSHLDRPVSAFF.